This T cell receptor beta chain was profiled in a study of OX40 agonist ivuxolimab in advanced cancers. Study observations and caveats: Certain nonresponders additionally had low normalized T-cell clonal expansion. Among patients with partial responses at 0.1-3.0 mg/kg, clonal expansion was among the lowest.

Method: immunoSEQ multiplex PCR; TCRdb's copy keeps in-frame clones and lacks some. The table shows roughly 13,000 clones, with more than 75% occurring only once. Patients with a history of autoimmune disease or on systemic immunosuppression were excluded. Blood was sampled at baseline, cycle 4 day 1, and cycle 7 day 1. Germline V gives CDR1 MNHNS, CDR2 SASEGT. The CDR3 consists of 14 residues. The V segment lost 7 bases and the J segment 6 bases; nucleotides outside the gene matches: 9. This clone turned up a few times. Its target is not known. Material: CD4+ or CD8+ T cells sorted from blood, obtained in a trial of the OX40 agonist ivuxolimab. The TCR sequence derives from an adult with an advanced solid tumor such as melanoma, head and neck, liver or kidney cancer. V usage is TRBV6-1 and J usage is TRBJ2-7, with 10 bases fitting TRBD1. CDR3 loop: CASTAGTGVREQYF. CDR3 bases: TGTGCCAGCACCGCTGGGACAGGGGTCCGCGAGCAGTACTTC.